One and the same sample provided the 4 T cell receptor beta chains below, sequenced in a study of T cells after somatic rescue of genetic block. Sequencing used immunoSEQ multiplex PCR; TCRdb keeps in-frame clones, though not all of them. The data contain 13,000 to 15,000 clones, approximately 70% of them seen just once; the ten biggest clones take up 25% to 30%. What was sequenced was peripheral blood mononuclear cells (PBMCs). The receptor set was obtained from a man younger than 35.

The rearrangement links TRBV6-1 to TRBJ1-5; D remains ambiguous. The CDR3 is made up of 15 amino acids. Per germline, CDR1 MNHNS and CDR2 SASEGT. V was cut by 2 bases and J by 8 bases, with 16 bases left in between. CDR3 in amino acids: CASSEPGSLREPQHF. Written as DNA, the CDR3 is TGTGCCAGCAGTGAACCTGGCAGCCTGAGAGAGCCCCAGCATTTT.

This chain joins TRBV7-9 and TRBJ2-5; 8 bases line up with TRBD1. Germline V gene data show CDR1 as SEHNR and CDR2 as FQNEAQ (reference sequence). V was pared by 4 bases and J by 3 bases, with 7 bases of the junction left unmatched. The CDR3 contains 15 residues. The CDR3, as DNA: TGTGCCAGCAGCTCTCCGGGACAGGAGAAAGAGACCCAGTACTTC. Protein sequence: CASSSPGQEKETQYF.

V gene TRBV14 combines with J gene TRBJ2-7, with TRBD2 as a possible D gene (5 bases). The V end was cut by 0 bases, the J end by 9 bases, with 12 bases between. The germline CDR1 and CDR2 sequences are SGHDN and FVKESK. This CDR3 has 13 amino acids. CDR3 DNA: TGTGCCAGCAGCCAAGATTTCACGACTACGCAGTACTTC. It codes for CASSQDFTTTQYF.

The CDR3 is CATKIGGVSTDTQYF. For the CDR3, the DNA is TGTGCCACCAAGATCGGGGGGGTTAGCACAGATACGCAGTATTTT. The J gene is TRBJ2-3, the V gene TRBV10-3, with TRBD2 matching 8 bases. The CDR3 is 15 amino acids. V shed 10 bases, J shed 0 bases, and the junction held 9 bases outside the gene matches. CDR1 and CDR2 from the germline V gene are ENHRY and SYGVKD.